This TCR beta chain was captured by sequencing in a study of cytomegalovirus exposure and HLA in healthy donors (dated by TCRdb to 2017 to 2019). Context from the whole study: A later analysis indicated that the 90 to 150 validation repertoires were generated on the platform also employed for the 700 or so repertoires of the first cohort. The study aimed to test whether cataloging public T cell receptors could reveal signatures of past pathogen exposure. Along with the roughly 670-subject first cohort, a separate validation cohort of approximately 110 different subjects was used. To predict cytomegalovirus infection status, the study combined high-throughput TCR immunosequencing, statistical association of individual TCRs with disease status, and machine learning.

The library was generated by the immunoSEQ multiplex PCR assay. Processing in the source paper ran as follows. A statistical classification framework was built to diagnose cytomegalovirus status from the catalog of TCR beta chain sequences. The table comes from immuneACCESS by way of TCRdb, which keeps in-frame sequences with V and J called. Part of the clones is missing from these tables; in studies checked, under half for an unresolved V gene and the rest for unknown reasons. V, J and clone size reflect that table, while D and trimming were determined from the DNA. A total of approximately 160,000 clones appear in this sample, 85% to 90% of them only once. The ten largest clones add up to around 3.2% of the sample. V is cut back by 8 bases and J by 7 bases, with 9 bases in the junction unmatched. The CDR3 numbers 13 residues from cysteine through phenylalanine. Only the CDR3 region is kept as DNA, spanning 39 bases read in frame from base 1. The germline V gene (reference sequence) specifies MNHEY as CDR1 and SMNVEV as CDR2.

Beyond this particular receptor, the publication reports: The validation cohort had no HLA typing available for a later analysis, so co-occurrence within that cohort was assessed over all 120 or so repertoires. A later analysis found that TCRs clustered in the first cohort also tended to co-occur in the 95 to 150 validation repertoires, with approximately 94% of cluster scores above 0. Most TCR sequences were seen in very few donors, while some public TCRs were found in many individuals. The classifier was reported to diagnose cytomegalovirus status with high specificity and sensitivity in both the original cohort and the validation cohort. The study listed 150 to 200 TCR beta chains as associated with cytomegalovirus. In vitro tests confirmed that a few of the cytomegalovirus-associated TCR beta chains recognize cytomegalovirus antigens. The authors suggested that the approach could potentially be generalized to other disease states and immunological phenotypes.

Of note for this clone: This receptor's antigen is unknown. Per-base qualities were not stored, and no clone one base away is much larger.

Donors formed part of the validation cohort, which comprised 120 subjects and was distinct from the first cohort of 550 to 850 subjects. The origin of this receptor is a young woman in good health and CMV-seropositive. Sample: PBMCs. The chain links TRBV27 with TRBJ1-2; TRBD1 matches 8 bases in the middle. The encoded CDR3 is CASGSTGASGYTF. The nucleotide sequence is TGTGCCAGCGGTTCGACAGGGGCAAGTGGCTACACCTTC.